This TCR beta chain appears in the sequencing data of a study of human T cells and chemical hapten exposure listed by TCRdb under 2021. In terms of the full investigation: Libraries were pooled for sequencing, and per-sample TCR yields varied mainly because of small differences in library volumes within the pool. In alopecia patients, the study followed how the peripheral blood TCR repertoire changed in vivo over primary and secondary sensitization to diphenylcyclopropenone (DPC), a hapten. Each blood RNA sample was used to sequence both TCR alpha and TCR beta chains. Study-wide conclusions, independent of this receptor: No change with DPC sensitization was found in the number of TCRs above 1 in 1000 frequency, and no evidence of global repertoire structure alterations was found. After repeated subsampling, changes were observed in the strength of the expansion versus patch-test correlation and in the threshold at which the correlation became significant.

The CDR3 numbers 15 residues from cysteine through phenylalanine. The CDR3 DNA has 45 bases and is translated from base 1. Germline trimming amounts to 7 bases on V and 4 bases on J, with 8 as the count of junction bases outside the gene matches. From a lookup of the germline V gene, CDR1 and CDR2 are SNHLY and FYNNEI. Unfractionated whole blood was collected in Tempus Blood RNA tubes, and total RNA was extracted from that blood. Five or six healthy volunteers were used as TCR sequencing controls and were bled at day 0, 2 weeks and 6 weeks. Preparation of the library involved 5' RACE. Sequencing was performed on an Illumina MiSeq. During library preparation, unique molecular identifiers were attached to individual cDNA molecules so that TCRs could be counted in a quantitative, reproducible way. In the authors' own workflow: The median number of TCRs per sample was some 100,000, ranging from about 23,224 to 750,000. The Decombinator software suite was used to annotate the V, J and CDR3 of the TCR reads. Every sample was subsampled to the same number of TCRs (28,000) for the PS versus PT1 abundance plots. TCRs were defined as expanded if absent before sensitization and observed at least eight times at the 2-week time point. The public reads were quality trimmed at Q25 with fastp and then assembled into clones with MiXCR by TCRdb, keeping productive beta chains. Rows merge per CDR3 protein into single entries with the most common DNA and genes. The V and J calls follow TCRdb's processing rather than the paper's. The sample yields under 150,000 distinct CDR3 sequences; around a fifth were counted once. The ten largest clones add up to approximately 3% of the sample.

This clonotype was observed a few times. No antigen is known for it. No per-base quality is available; no much larger clone lies one base away. The sequence links TRBV2 to TRBJ1-2, with TRBD1 identical over 11 junction bases. This sequence originates from a human donor in good health. DNA sequence: TGTGCCAGCACCGCCGGGACAGGGGGATTCTATGGCTACACCTTC. This codes for CASTAGTGGFYGYTF.